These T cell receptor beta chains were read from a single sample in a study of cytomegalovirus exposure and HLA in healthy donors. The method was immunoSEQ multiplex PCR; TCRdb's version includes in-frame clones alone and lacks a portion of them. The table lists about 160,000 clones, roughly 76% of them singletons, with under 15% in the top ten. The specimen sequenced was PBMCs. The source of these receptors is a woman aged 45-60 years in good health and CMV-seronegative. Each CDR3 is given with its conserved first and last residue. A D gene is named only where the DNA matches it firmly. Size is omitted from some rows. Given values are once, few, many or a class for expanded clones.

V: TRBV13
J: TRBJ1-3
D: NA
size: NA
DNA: TGTGCCAGCAGCTTAGGGCTACTACTCACTGGAAACACCATATATTTT
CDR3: CASSLGLLLTGNTIYF

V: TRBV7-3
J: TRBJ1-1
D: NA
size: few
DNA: TGTGCCAGCAGCTTTCAACAGGGCTACACTGAAGCTTTCTTT
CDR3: CASSFQQGYTEAFF

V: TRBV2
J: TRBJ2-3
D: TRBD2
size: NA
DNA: TGTGCCGGGCGGGGGTGGGGCACAGATACGCAGTATTTT
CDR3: CAGRGWGTDTQYF

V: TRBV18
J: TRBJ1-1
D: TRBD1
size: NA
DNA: TGTGCCAGCTCAGCCACAGGGGATATTGTTGAAGCTTTCTTT
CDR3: CASSATGDIVEAFF

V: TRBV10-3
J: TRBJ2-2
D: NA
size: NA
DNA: TGTGCCATCACGGCGGGGAACACCGGGGAGCTGTTTTTT
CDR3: CAITAGNTGELFF

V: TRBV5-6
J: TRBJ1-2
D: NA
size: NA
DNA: TGTGCCAGCAGCTTACCCAGGGGTCCCTATGGCTACACCTTC
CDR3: CASSLPRGPYGYTF

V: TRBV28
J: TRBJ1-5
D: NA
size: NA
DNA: TGTGCCAGCAATCAGGGAGGATATAGCAATCAGCCCCAGCATTTT
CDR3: CASNQGGYSNQPQHF

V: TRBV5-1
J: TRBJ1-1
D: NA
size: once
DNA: TGCGCCAGCAGCTTGATCGCGGAGACTGAAGCTTTCTTT
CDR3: CASSLIAETEAFF

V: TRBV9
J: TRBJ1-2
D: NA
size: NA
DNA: TGTGCCAGCAGCGCCAGTGGGGGCCTCTATGGCTACACCTTC
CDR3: CASSASGGLYGYTF

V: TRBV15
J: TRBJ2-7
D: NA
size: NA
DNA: TGTGCCACCACTGCGCGATCCGGGGTCGCCTACGAGCAGTACTTC
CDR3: CATTARSGVAYEQYF

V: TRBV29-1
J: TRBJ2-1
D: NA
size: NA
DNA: TGCAGCGTTGACCCCCCGGGGACTTACAATGAGCAGTTCTTC
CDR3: CSVDPPGTYNEQFF

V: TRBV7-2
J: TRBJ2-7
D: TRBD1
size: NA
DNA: TGTGCCAGCAGCCAGGACAGGGGAGAAAGCTACGAGCAGTACTTC
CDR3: CASSQDRGESYEQYF

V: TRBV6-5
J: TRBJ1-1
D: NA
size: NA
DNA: TGTGCCACCCTACGTCGACAGTCGAACACTGAAGCTTTCTTT
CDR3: CATLRRQSNTEAFF

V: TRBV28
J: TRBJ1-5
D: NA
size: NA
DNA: TGTGCCAGCTTCAGGGATGGCAATCAGCCCCAGCATTTT
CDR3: CASFRDGNQPQHF

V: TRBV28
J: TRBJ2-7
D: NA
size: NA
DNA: TGTGCCAGCAGTGGATACAGGTACGAGCAGTACTTC
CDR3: CASSGYRYEQYF

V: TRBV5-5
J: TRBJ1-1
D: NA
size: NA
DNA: TGTGCCAGCAGCTTGTTTATAGGGAGGGACACTGAAGCTTTCTTT
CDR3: CASSLFIGRDTEAFF

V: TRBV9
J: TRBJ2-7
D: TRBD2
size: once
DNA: TGTGCCAGCAGCGTCCACGCGGGAGGCAAGTGGGAGCAGTACTTC
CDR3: CASSVHAGGKWEQYF

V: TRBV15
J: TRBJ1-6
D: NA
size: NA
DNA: TGTGCCACCAGCAGAGACGAACAGGGAAGCTCCTATAATTCACCCCTCCACTTT
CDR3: CATSRDEQGSSYNSPLHF

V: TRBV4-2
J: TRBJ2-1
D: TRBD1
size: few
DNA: TGTGCCAGCAGCCAGGAAGGTCGTTTGGCCGGGACAGGGGGGTACGAGCAGTTCTTC
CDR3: CASSQEGRLAGTGGYEQFF

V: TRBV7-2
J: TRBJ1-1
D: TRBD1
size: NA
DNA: TGTGCCAGCAGCTTCACAGGGGGCGGGAACACTGAAGCTTTCTTT
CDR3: CASSFTGGGNTEAFF

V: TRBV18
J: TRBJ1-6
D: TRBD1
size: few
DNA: TGTGCCAGCTCACCATCGACAGGGGGAACGTCTAGTCCACCCCTCCACTTT
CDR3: CASSPSTGGTSSPPLHF

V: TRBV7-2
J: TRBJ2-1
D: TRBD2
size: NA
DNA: TGTGCCAGCAGCAGAAGAGCGGGAGGGCCGCAGGTTGAGCAGTTCTTC
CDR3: CASSRRAGGPQVEQFF

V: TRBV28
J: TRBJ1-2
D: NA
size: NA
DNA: TGTGCCAGCAGTTTAGGCAGGTATCCCTATGGCTACACCTTC
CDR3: CASSLGRYPYGYTF

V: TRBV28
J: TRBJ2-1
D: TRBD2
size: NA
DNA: TGTGCCAGCACTCTACTAGCGGGAGGGGACAATGAGCAGTTCTTC
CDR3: CASTLLAGGDNEQFF

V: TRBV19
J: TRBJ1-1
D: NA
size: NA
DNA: TGTGCCAGTACTAAGGGGGGGATCAGTGAAGCTTTCTTT
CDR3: CASTKGGISEAFF

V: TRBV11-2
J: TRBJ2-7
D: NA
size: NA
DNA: TGTGCCAGCAGCTTAGGACACATCTCCTACGAGCAGTACTTC
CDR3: CASSLGHISYEQYF

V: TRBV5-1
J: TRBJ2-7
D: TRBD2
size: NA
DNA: TGCGCCAGCAGCTTGGTGTCTAGCGGGAGGGCCGGGTTCTACGAGCAGTACTTC
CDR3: CASSLVSSGRAGFYEQYF

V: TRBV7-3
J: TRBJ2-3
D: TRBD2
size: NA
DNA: TGTGCCAGCAGCTTATCCCCGATTGGTAGCGGGGGAGATACGCAGTATTTT
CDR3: CASSLSPIGSGGDTQYF

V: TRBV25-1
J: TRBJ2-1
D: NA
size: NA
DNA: TGTGCCAGCAGTGAATTCGGGGTAGATGGCAATGAGCAGTTCTTC
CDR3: CASSEFGVDGNEQFF

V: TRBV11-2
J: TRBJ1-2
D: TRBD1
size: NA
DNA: TGTGCCAGCAGCTTGGACAGGCTGACTTCCTATGGCTACACCTTC
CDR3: CASSLDRLTSYGYTF

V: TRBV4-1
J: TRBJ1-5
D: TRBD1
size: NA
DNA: TGCGCCAGCAGCCCTCGACAGGGGAATCAGCCCCAGCATTTT
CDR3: CASSPRQGNQPQHF

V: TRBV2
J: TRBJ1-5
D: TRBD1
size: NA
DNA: TGTGCCAGCAACGACAGGGGGCTTGGTAATCAGCCCCAGCATTTT
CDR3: CASNDRGLGNQPQHF

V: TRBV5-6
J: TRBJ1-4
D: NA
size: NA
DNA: TGTGCCAGCAGCCTACAGGGATTAGAAAAACTGTTTTTT
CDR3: CASSLQGLEKLFF

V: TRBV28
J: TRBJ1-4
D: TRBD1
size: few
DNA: TGTGCCAGCAGTTCGACAGGGGCTAATGAAAAACTGTTTTTT
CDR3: CASSSTGANEKLFF

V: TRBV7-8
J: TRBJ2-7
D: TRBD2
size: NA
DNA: TGTGCCAGCAGCTCAAAGTGGGGCGGGAGCTCCTACGAGCAGTACTTC
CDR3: CASSSKWGGSSYEQYF

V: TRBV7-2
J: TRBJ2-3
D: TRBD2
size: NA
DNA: TGTGCCAGCAGCTGGAGACTAGCGGGGGAAGGAGATACGCAGTATTTT
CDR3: CASSWRLAGEGDTQYF

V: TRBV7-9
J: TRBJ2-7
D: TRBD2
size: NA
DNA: TGTGCCAGCACCCGCCGTGGGGGACTAAACGAGCAGTACTTC
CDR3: CASTRRGGLNEQYF